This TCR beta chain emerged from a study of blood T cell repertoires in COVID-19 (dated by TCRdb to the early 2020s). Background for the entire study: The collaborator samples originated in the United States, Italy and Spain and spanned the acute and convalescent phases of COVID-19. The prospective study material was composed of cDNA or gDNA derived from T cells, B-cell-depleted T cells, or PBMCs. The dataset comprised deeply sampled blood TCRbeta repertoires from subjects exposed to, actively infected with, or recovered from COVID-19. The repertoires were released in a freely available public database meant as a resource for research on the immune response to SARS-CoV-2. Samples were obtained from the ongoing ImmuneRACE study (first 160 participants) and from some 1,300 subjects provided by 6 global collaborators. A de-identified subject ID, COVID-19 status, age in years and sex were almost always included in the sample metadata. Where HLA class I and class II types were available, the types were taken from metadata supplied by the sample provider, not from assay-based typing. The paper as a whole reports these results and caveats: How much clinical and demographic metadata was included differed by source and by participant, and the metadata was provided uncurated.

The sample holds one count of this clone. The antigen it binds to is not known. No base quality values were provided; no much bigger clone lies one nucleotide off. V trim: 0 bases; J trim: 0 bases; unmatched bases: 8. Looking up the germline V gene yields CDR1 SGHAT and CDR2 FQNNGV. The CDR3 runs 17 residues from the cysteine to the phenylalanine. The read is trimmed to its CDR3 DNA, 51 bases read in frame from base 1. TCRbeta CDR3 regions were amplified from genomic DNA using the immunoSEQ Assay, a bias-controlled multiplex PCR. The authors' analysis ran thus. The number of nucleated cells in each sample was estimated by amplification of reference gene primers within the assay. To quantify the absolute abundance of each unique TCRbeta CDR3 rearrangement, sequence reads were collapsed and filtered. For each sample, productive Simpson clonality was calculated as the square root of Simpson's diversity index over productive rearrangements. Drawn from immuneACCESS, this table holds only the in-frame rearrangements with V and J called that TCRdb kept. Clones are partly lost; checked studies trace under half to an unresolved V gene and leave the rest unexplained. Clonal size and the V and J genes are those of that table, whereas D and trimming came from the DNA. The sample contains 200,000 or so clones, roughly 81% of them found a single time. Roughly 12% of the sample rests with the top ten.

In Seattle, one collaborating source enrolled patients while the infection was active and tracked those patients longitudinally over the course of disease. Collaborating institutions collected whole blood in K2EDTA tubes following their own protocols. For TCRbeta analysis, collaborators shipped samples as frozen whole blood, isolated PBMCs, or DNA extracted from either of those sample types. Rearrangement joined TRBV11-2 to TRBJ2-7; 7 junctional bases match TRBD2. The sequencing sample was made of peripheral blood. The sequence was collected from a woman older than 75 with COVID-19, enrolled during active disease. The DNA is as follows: TGTGCCAGCAGCTTAGATCAGGGCCTAGCGGTCTCCTACGAGCAGTACTTC. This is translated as CASSLDQGLAVSYEQYF.